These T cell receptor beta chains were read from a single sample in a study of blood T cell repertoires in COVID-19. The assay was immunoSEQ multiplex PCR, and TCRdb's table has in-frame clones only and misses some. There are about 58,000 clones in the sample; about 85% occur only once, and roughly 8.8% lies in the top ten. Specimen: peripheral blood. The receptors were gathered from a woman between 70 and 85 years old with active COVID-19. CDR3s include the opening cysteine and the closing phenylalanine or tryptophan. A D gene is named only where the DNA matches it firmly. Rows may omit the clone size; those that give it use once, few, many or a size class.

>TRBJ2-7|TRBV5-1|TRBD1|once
CASNWGQGHEQYF
TGCGCCAGCAATTGGGGACAGGGCCACGAGCAGTACTTC
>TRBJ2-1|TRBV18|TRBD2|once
CASSPPETSGRDQFF
TGTGCCAGCTCACCACCAGAGACTAGCGGGAGGGACCAGTTCTTC
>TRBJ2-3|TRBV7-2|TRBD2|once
CASSLVGGLAGQDTQYF
TGTGCCAGCAGCTTAGTTGGAGGGCTAGCGGGGCAAGATACGCAGTATTTT
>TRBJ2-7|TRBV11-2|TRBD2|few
CASSFGRDYRPTYEQYF
TGTGCCAGCAGCTTCGGGCGGGACTACCGACCTACGTACGAGCAGTACTTC
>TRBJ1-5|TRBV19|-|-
CASNRAPQPQHF
TGTGCCAGTAACAGAGCCCCTCAGCCCCAGCATTTT
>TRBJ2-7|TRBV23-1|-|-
CASSQSSQGTSYEQYF
TGCGCCAGCAGTCAATCGAGTCAGGGTACCTCCTACGAGCAGTACTTC
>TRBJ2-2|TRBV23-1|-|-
CASSQGVGGELFF
TGCGCCAGCAGTCAAGGAGTAGGCGGGGAGCTGTTTTTT
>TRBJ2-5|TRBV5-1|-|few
CASSLEASRVQETQYF
TGCGCCAGCAGCTTGGAGGCTAGCCGGGTCCAAGAGACCCAGTACTTC
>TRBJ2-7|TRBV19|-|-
CASSIEAGGSYEQYF
TGTGCCAGTAGTATAGAGGCGGGCGGCTCCTACGAGCAGTACTTC
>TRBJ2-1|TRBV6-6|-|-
CASTIEAFSSYNEQFF
TGTGCCAGCACCATAGAGGCCTTCAGCTCCTACAATGAGCAGTTCTTC
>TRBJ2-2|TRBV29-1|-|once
CSVESEGRTGELFF
TGCAGCGTTGAATCGGAGGGTCGGACCGGGGAGCTGTTTTTT
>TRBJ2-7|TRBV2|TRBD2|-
CACTGLAGETDYEQYF
TGTGCCTGCACGGGACTAGCGGGAGAGACCGACTACGAGCAGTACTTC
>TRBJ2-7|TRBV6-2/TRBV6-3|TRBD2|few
CASSYSGLVHF
TGTGCCAGCAGTTACTCGGGACTAGTGCACTTC
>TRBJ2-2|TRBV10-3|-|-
CAISESSRAGTGELFF
TGTGCCATCAGTGAGTCAAGCAGGGCCGGCACCGGGGAGCTGTTTTTT
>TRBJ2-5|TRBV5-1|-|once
CASSLYRESSETQYF
TGCGCCAGCAGCTTGTACAGGGAGTCCTCGGAGACCCAGTACTTC
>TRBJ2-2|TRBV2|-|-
CASSEEGVGELFF
TGTGCCAGCAGTGAAGAGGGAGTGGGGGAGCTGTTTTTT
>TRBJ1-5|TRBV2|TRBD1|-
CASRGDRDGQPQHF
TGTGCCAGCAGGGGGGACAGGGATGGTCAGCCCCAGCATTTT
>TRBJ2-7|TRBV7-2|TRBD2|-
CASRIAGVGEQYF
TGTGCCAGCAGGATAGCGGGGGTCGGCGAGCAGTACTTC
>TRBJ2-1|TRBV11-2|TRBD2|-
CASSLIRTSGSNARNEQFF
TGTGCCAGCAGCTTAATTCGGACTAGCGGGAGCAACGCCCGGAATGAGCAGTTCTTC
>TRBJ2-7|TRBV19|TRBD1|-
CASSITGGTYEQYF
TGTGCCAGTAGTATTACAGGGGGCACCTACGAGCAGTACTTC
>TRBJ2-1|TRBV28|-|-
CASSFFSGRSYNEQFF
TGTGCCAGCAGTTTTTTCAGCGGCCGCTCCTACAATGAGCAGTTCTTC
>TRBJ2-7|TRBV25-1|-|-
CASSDRGSSYEQYF
TGTGCCAGCAGTGACCGAGGTAGCTCCTACGAGCAGTACTTC
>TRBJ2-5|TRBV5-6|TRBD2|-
CASSSLAGGETQYF
TGTGCCAGCAGCTCCCTGGCGGGAGGAGAGACCCAGTACTTC
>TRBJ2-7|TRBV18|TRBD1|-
CASSPTGQGTWVRYF
TGTGCCAGCTCACCAACGGGACAGGGGACCTGGGTTCGGTACTTC
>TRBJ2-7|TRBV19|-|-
CASSIMGAPEQYF
TGTGCCAGTAGTATTATGGGGGCCCCCGAGCAGTACTTC
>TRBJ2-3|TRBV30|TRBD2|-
CAWTNPTTAGGTDTQYF
TGTGCCTGGACCAACCCGACGACAGCGGGAGGCACAGATACGCAGTATTTT
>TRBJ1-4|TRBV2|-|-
CASSDPATNEKLFF
TGTGCCAGCAGTGACCCGGCAACTAATGAAAAACTGTTTTTT
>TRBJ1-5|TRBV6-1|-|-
CASSEGGAVSTAQHF
TGTGCCAGCAGTGAAGGTGGGGCCGTCTCCACAGCCCAGCATTTT
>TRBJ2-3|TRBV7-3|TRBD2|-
CASSASGYGTDTQYF
TGTGCCAGCAGCGCTAGCGGGTATGGCACAGATACGCAGTATTTT
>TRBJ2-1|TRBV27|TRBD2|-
CASSPTSGRRQFF
TGTGCCAGCAGCCCGACTAGCGGGAGGCGGCAGTTCTTC
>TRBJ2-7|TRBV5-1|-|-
CASSTRTDYEQYF
TGCGCCAGCAGCACACGGACAGACTACGAGCAGTACTTC